A single TCR beta chain is shown here with its context. Its specificity is not known. MiXCR was run by TCRdb on the PCR reads, yielding one entry per CDR3 protein. Among 21,000 or so distinct CDR3 sequences listed, under 60% were seen once. The record originates from a study of vaccination and CD4 T cells after COVID-19. Broader study findings: Data came from relatively few convalescent patients and lacked early post-infection timepoints.

There are 15 residues in the CDR3. Germline CDR1 and CDR2: SNHLY and FYNNEI. The trim removed 5 bases at V and 5 bases at J, leaving 9 bases unmatched. Positive PCR tests dated from March to December 2020, predating US Alpha, Beta and Delta variants. The sample was CD4+ T cells from blood, taken before SARS-CoV-2 vaccination. The chain couples TRBV2 to TRBJ2-1, with 7 bases lining up with TRBD1. This receptor was taken from a human donor who had recovered from COVID-19. The DNA for the CDR3 is TGTGCCAGCAGTCGTGACAGGGATGGCAACAATGAGCAGTTCTTC. It codes for CASSRDRDGNNEQFF.